This T cell receptor (beta chain) came from a study of cytomegalovirus exposure and HLA in healthy donors (TCRdb year 2017). In terms of the full investigation: An earlier analysis of 587 of the donors reported approximately 300 Gb of sequence data and 117 million unique TCR beta sequences obtained from roughly 180 million T cells. An early release covering about 600 HLA-typed donors comprised around 300 gigabases of sequencing data and around 80 million unique TCR sequences. The genetic ancestry cluster associated with self-reported Caucasian donors included 81% of the 300 to 400 genotyped donors. The study aimed to test whether cataloging public T cell receptors could reveal signatures of past pathogen exposure. Using immunosequencing, the study profiled T cell repertoires from 666 subjects and related those repertoires to cytomegalovirus serostatus. Besides the first cohort of roughly 700 subjects, a separate validation cohort made up of roughly 120 different subjects was used. The study combined high-throughput TCR immunosequencing, statistical association of individual TCRs with disease status, and machine learning to predict cytomegalovirus infection status. To study patterns of TCR occurrence, a later analysis re-analyzed previously published TCR beta repertoires from under 750 donors and added high-resolution HLA genotyping. Rather than drawing on any new phenotypic data, the later analysis identified candidate immune exposures from TCR beta sequences and the way those sequences occurred across donors. To decide whether each TCR beta V gene segment behaved as functional or pseudogenic, an earlier analysis of 587 of the donors relied on high-throughput TCR beta sequencing. Donor age, sex, ethnicity and CMV serostatus were compiled together with the repertoire data. A later genetic analysis used genome-wide SNP genotypes for about three fifths of the roughly 700 donors, treating that subset as a discovery cohort. Every repertoire in the discovery cohort had been generated on one and the same sequencing platform. HLA typing included class I and class II loci at four-digit resolution. Typing coverage differed by locus: A, B, C, DRB1 and DQB1 were typed in roughly 629-630 donors, DQA1 in roughly 510, DPA1 in approximately 600, and DPB1 in just under 490. Because of strong linkage in the cohort, roughly five DR-DQ haplotypes were treated as single units for association and clustering. Across around 400 genotyped donors of the cohort, an average of about 220,000 unique TCR beta nucleotide sequences per donor were sequenced, and roughly 17% of those sequences were non-productive. Points the paper makes about the study in general: Most TCR sequences were seen in very few donors, while some public TCRs were found in many individuals. Roughly uniform sequencing depth across donors was assumed in presence/absence analyses, although this assumption may not hold. A later analysis found that most CMV-associated TCR beta chains appeared HLA-restricted, with HLA associations seemingly driven largely by CMV exposure. In vitro tests confirmed that a few of the cytomegalovirus-associated TCR beta chains recognize cytomegalovirus antigens. In an earlier analysis of 500 to 650 of the donors, most TCR beta V segments appeared in productive rearrangements about 87% or about 30% of the time, broadly matching IMGT annotations. Some IMGT-functional V segments, including TRBV6-2 and TRBV6-3, could not be told apart with the 87-base-pair reads, so those segments were excluded. Because counts were too low, around 18 rarely observed V segments, including chromosome 9 orphons, were left out of the earlier analysis of several hundred of the donors. A later genetic analysis reported fewer N-insertions in productive TCRs among donors in an Asian-associated ancestry cluster than the roughly 670-donor mean. Correlated functional status among segregating V segments might be attributable to linkage disequilibrium, but an unknown experimental factor could not be ruled out. A later analysis found that HLA-associated TCR beta chains were more clonally expanded and had lower generation probabilities than equally common non-associated chains. A total of 164 TCR beta chains were listed by the study as associated with cytomegalovirus. HLA typing was unavailable for some donors at each locus, so association tests used only the typed subset. In a later analysis, several top co-occurrence clusters were reported to appear linked to parvovirus B19, influenza, CMV and Epstein-Barr virus. Cytomegalovirus status was reported to be diagnosed by the classifier with high specificity and sensitivity in both the original and validation cohorts. A cluster of highly shared sequence variants was judged likely to represent a technical artifact of the sequencing pipeline. At a false discovery rate of 0.05, a later analysis linked approximately 18,000 TCR beta sequences to specific HLA alleles. A further reported finding was that TCR beta sequences accurately predicted the HLA-A and HLA-B alleles for most subjects in the first cohort. For the cohort, immune exposure information was limited to CMV serostatus. In a later genetic analysis, a missense DCLRE1C variant was associated with V-gene and J-gene trimming of TCR beta chains, and the association was replicated in an independent cohort. In a later analysis, TCR association rates were found to vary across HLA loci, with the most associated TCRs seen for DRB1 alleles and the fewest for HLA-C alleles. Strong co-occurrence of HLA alleles, especially DR and DQ, made assigning TCR associations to individual alleles difficult. This cohort had only TCR beta chains sequenced, and the lack of alpha or paired-chain data limited which features could be detected. It was suggested by the authors that the approach could potentially be generalized to other disease states and immunological phenotypes.

This clone was seen once. The antigen it binds to is not known. The input lacks base qualities; no much larger clone sits a single base away. The method was the immunoSEQ multiplex PCR assay. The multiplex PCR relied on a mix of 60 forward primers for TCR Vbeta segments and 13 reverse primers for TCR Jbeta segments. The CDR3 region of rearranged TCR beta genes was amplified from genomic DNA with a multiplex PCR assay. The amplified TCR beta libraries were sequenced on the Illumina HiSeq System as 87-base-pair reads. The original methods were these. A later analysis counted about 80 million unique TCR beta chains across the 700 or so repertoires, and around 12 million of these chains were shared by at least two donors. A nearest-neighbor algorithm error-corrected the raw reads and collapsed the reads into unique sequences, merging closely related sequences to remove PCR and sequencing errors. CDR3 sequences were aligned to IMGT reference sequences to assign V, D and J gene segments. For a sequence to be retained, at least a six-nucleotide match to both a V gene segment and a J gene segment was required. A rearrangement was called productive if the CDR3 had no stop codons and remained in frame with V and J, and every other rearrangement was called non-productive. Following IMGT convention, CDR3 was defined as the stretch from the second conserved V-encoded cysteine up to the conserved J-encoded phenylalanine. Sequences without an unambiguous match to a single V gene segment were excluded from the earlier analysis of approximately 560 of the donors. In an earlier analysis of a few hundred of the donors, V segments were called functional above 56.7% productive rearrangements and were called segregating when the between-donor standard deviation exceeded 5%. A statistical classification framework was built for diagnosing cytomegalovirus status from the catalog of TCR beta chain sequences. In a later analysis, TCR nucleotide sequences were compared against IMGT/GENE-DB human TR gene sequences so that V and J genes could be assigned. The TCRdist pipeline was used in a later analysis to assign CDR3 sequences and most-parsimonious VDJ recombination scenarios. In a later analysis, each TCR beta chain was defined by its CDR3 amino acid sequence together with its V-gene family, and reads without a unique V-gene family were excluded. A later analysis removed roughly 590 highly shared, low-generation-probability nucleotide sequences to deal with suspected cross-contamination and a sequencing artifact. In a later analysis, a clonal expansion index for each public chain was calculated from normalized within-repertoire ranks of inferred template counts. In a later analysis, generation probabilities were computed with a VDJ recombination model fitted to out-of-frame rearrangements, and the resulting probabilities were checked against IGoR. Hypergeometric tests were used in a later analysis to score TCR-TCR, TCR-HLA and TCR-CMV co-occurrence, with a repertoire-size bias correction applied to the TCR pairs. A later analysis estimated false discovery rates by permuting HLA or CMV assignments 20 times. In a later analysis, co-occurring TCRs were grouped with DBSCAN, and TCRdist sequence similarity was added when clustering was performed within HLA-allele-positive subsets. Repertoires with fewer than 30,000 or more than 120,000 public chains were left out of co-occurrence clustering, as were a handful of repertoires with anomalous nucleotide sharing. TCRdb limited this immuneACCESS table to in-frame rearrangements with V and J called. A share of clones is missing; checked studies link under half to unresolved V genes, and the rest is unexplained. For V, J and clone size, that table is used; D and trimming come from the DNA. This sample holds about 120,000 clones; over 70% were observed only once. The ten top clones hold 7.5% to 10% of the sample.

Reading the germline V gene (reference sequence) gives CDR1 LNHDA and CDR2 SQIVND. The germline ends are 7 bases apart after V is trimmed by 1 base and J by 0 bases. The CDR3 holds 15 amino acids from the cysteine to the phenylalanine. Of all the DNA, just the CDR3 is kept, 45 bases in frame from base 1. The cohort was made up of around 720 healthy bone marrow donors. Cohort members were all nominally healthy when sampled, although unrecorded immune exposures were likely present. The donor tested CMV seropositive, placing the donor among the 289 seropositive members of the cohort. A peripheral blood sample was collected from each donor, and TCR beta sequencing was performed on peripheral blood mononuclear cells. The Qiagen DNeasy Blood Extraction Kit was used to extract genomic DNA from the blood cell samples.

The sample consisted of PBMCs. The V and J segments used are TRBV19 and TRBJ1-3, with the D gene not clear enough to name. The sequence was collected from a female donor in good health and CMV-seropositive. The nucleotide sequence reads as follows: TGTGCCAGTAGTATAGCACACAGCTCTGGAAACACCATATATTTT. It translates as CASSIAHSSGNTIYF.